The 31 T cell receptor beta chains below come from one sample, sequenced in a study of T cell responses to AZD1222 COVID-19 vaccine (dated by TCRdb to the early 2020s). The time point label corresponds to: about 28 days (+/-7) after the second vaccine dose. The method behind the library was the immunoSEQ multiplex PCR assay. TCRdb retrieved this table from immuneACCESS and kept in-frame rearrangements only. Not all clones are present; in checked studies, unresolved V genes account for under half, and no reason is known for the remainder. Counted in this sample were 95,000 to 150,000 clones; approximately 85% of them appeared once. Clones ranked in the top ten supply approximately 4.7% of the sample. The input for sequencing was peripheral blood, taken 28 days after the second AZD1222 dose. The receptor set was obtained from an adult who received the AZD1222 COVID-19 vaccine.

The rearrangement joins TRBV7-2 to TRBJ1-2; perhaps TRBD1 as D (5 bases). Germline loops: CDR1 SGHTA, CDR2 FQGNSA. The CDR3 contains 14 residues. The V and J ends lost 5 bases and 7 bases respectively, with 17 bases between them. The CDR3: CASSLTPIGGGYTF. The CDR3 bases are TGTGCCAGCAGCCTTACCCCCATTGGGGGTGGCTACACCTTC.

The genes are TRBV19 and TRBJ1-4; D is uncertain. CDR3 length: 15 residues. Trimming took 8 bases from V and 0 from J, leaving 13 bases between them. Germline CDR1 reads LNHDA; CDR2 reads SQIVND (reference sequence). The CDR3 DNA is TGTGCCAGTTCCAAGGGTGGGACAACTAATGAAAAACTGTTTTTT. It specifies CASSKGGTTNEKLFF.

This rearrangement joins TRBV14 to TRBJ1-6; weak D call: TRBD1 (6 bases). V shed 1 base and J shed 12 bases, with 13 bases lying between them. This CDR3 has 14 residues. Germline CDR1 SGHDN, CDR2 FVKESK. The CDR3 protein is CASSQAWGHQPLHF. The CDR3 DNA is TGTGCCAGCAGCCAAGCATGGGGGCACCAACCCCTCCACTTT.

This clone was counted only a few times. This rearrangement joins TRBV5-8 to TRBJ1-6; no clear D gene. Germline V gives CDR1 SGHTS, CDR2 YDEGEE. The CDR3 length is 18 residues. V lost 0 bases, J lost 0 bases, and 13 bases lay in between. CDR3 residues: CASSLVGGSSSYNSPLHF. In nucleotides, the CDR3 is TGTGCCAGCAGCTTGGTTGGTGGGTCTAGCTCCTATAATTCACCCCTCCACTTT.

The chain combines TRBV7-2 with TRBJ2-7; TRBD2 agrees at 10 bases. The CDR3 contains 15 residues. The germline gives CDR1 SGHTA, CDR2 FQGNSA. Losses at the gene ends were 5 bases for V and 3 bases for J; bases not matched to a gene: 7. Here the CDR3 reads CASSPDSGGFYEQYF. CDR3 DNA: TGTGCCAGCAGCCCGGATAGCGGGGGGTTCTACGAGCAGTACTTC.

The chain couples TRBV19 to TRBJ2-7, with TRBD2 as a possible D gene (6 bases). V was cut by 3 bases and J by 4 bases, with 7 bases left in between. The CDR3 covers 12 residues. The V gene's germline CDR1 is LNHDA and CDR2 SQIVND (reference sequence). The CDR3 nucleotides are TGTGCCAGTAGTATGGAGGGTTACGAGCAGTACTTC. Its translation is CASSMEGYEQYF.

This clone was observed once. This chain connects TRBV7-9 to TRBJ2-7; D possibly matches TRBD1 or TRBD2 (5 bases each). V was trimmed by 0 bases and J by 5 bases, leaving 11 bases between them. Germline-derived CDR1 and CDR2 are SEHNR and FQNEAQ (reference sequence). The length of the CDR3 is 14 residues. CDR3 amino acids: CASSLAGAYNEQYF. The CDR3 nucleotides are TGTGCCAGCAGCTTAGCCGGGGCCTATAACGAGCAGTACTTC.

The chain uses TRBV6-1 and TRBJ1-5; TRBD1 aligns across 7 bases. This CDR3 spans 17 amino acids. With V trimmed by 3 bases and J by 1 base, 9 bases remained unmatched. The V gene's germline CDR1 is MNHNS and CDR2 SASEGT. The CDR3 bases are TGTGCCAGCAGTGACATAAGGGGGCTTGGGAGCAATCAGCCCCAGCATTTT. Translating it yields CASSDIRGLGSNQPQHF.

The gene calls are TRBV11-3 and TRBJ1-1, with 9 bases matching TRBD1. Germline V gene data show CDR1 as SGHNT and CDR2 as YENEEA. The CDR3 sequence is 17 residues long. V shed 0 bases and J 0 bases; nucleotides not matched to a gene: 5. CDR3 region: CASSLEQGARLNTEAFF. In DNA form, the CDR3 reads TGTGCCAGCAGCTTAGAACAGGGGGCGAGGTTGAACACTGAAGCTTTCTTT.

The chain recombines TRBV2 with TRBJ1-1; tentatively, D is TRBD1 (5 bases). Germline loops: CDR1 SNHLY, CDR2 FYNNEI. The CDR3 sequence is 15 residues long. Trimming left V 4 bases short and J 0 bases short, with 12 bases between. For the CDR3, the DNA is TGTGCCAGCAGTGTGGGGCCTGATATGAACACTGAAGCTTTCTTT. Translation: CASSVGPDMNTEAFF.

CDR3 sequence: CASSPEENINTGELFF. CDR3 nucleotides: TGTGCCAGCAGCCCCGAAGAAAACATAAACACCGGGGAGCTGTTTTTT. This chain uses TRBV7-9 with TRBJ2-2; D call uncertain. Per the germline V gene, CDR1 is SEHNR and CDR2 is FQNEAQ (reference sequence). The V and J ends lost 5 bases and 2 bases respectively, with 15 bases between them. The length of the CDR3 is 16 residues.

J is TRBJ2-3 and V is TRBV30; the match to TRBD2 covers 7 bases. Trimming removed 2 bases from V and 1 base from J; junction bases left unmatched: 6. The germline V gene has CDR1 GTSNPN and CDR2 SVGIG (reference sequence). CDR3 length: 15 amino acids. The CDR3 DNA sequence: TGTGCCTGGAGTCCCCGGGGGGTCCGCACAGATACGCAGTATTTT. This sequence encodes CAWSPRGVRTDTQYF.

V usage is TRBV11-2 and J usage is TRBJ1-1, with TRBD1 identical over 7 bases. The CDR3 is 14 amino acids. With 4 bases clipped from V and 4 bases from J, the junction kept 6 bases outside the gene matches. CDR1 SGHAT and CDR2 FQNNGV come from the germline V gene. This CDR3 reads CASSYYRDSTEAFF. The CDR3 DNA reads TGTGCCAGCAGCTATTACCGGGACAGCACTGAAGCTTTCTTT.

This clone was observed a few times. The chain has TRBV4-3 and TRBJ2-2; tentative D call: TRBD2 (6 bases). V lost 2 bases to trimming and J lost 5 bases, with 12 bases between them. The CDR3 has 15 residues. From germline, CDR1 is LGHNA and CDR2 YSLEER. CDR3 sequence reads: CASSQLRRGTGELFF. The DNA of the CDR3 is TGCGCCAGCAGCCAACTCAGGAGGGGAACCGGGGAGCTGTTTTTT.

This chain joins TRBV7-2 and TRBJ1-1; D is uncertain. V lost 6 bases, J lost 1 base, and 12 bases lay in between. The CDR3 has 14 amino acids. Per germline, CDR1 SGHTA and CDR2 FQGNSA. DNA for the CDR3: TGTGCCAGCAGGCCGACGGGAAGGAACACTGAAGCTTTCTTT. Translation: CASRPTGRNTEAFF.

This chain links TRBV30 with TRBJ1-2; 9 bases map to TRBD1. CDR3 length equals 16 residues. Germline V gene lookup returns CDR1 GTSNPN and CDR2 SVGIG (reference sequence). V lost 2 bases and J lost 5; bases outside the gene matches: 12. The CDR3 sequence: CAWSNEGQGIGYGYTF. The DNA for the CDR3 is TGTGCCTGGAGTAACGAAGGACAGGGGATAGGTTATGGCTACACCTTC.

The rearrangement uses TRBV30 and TRBJ2-7, with a possible D match to TRBD1 (6 bases). The CDR3 runs 15 residues. The V end lost 1 base, the J end lost 0 bases, and 13 bases lay between the germline ends. Germline V CDR1 and CDR2: GTSNPN, SVGIG (reference sequence). The CDR3 nucleotides read TGTGCCTGGAGTGCCGGGACAAAAAGCTCCTACGAGCAGTACTTC. Encoded protein: CAWSAGTKSSYEQYF.

The rearrangement joins TRBV5-4 to TRBJ1-2, with D possibly being TRBD1 (5 bases). Germline-derived CDR1 and CDR2 are SGHNT and YYREEE (reference sequence). The CDR3 sequence is 16 residues long. Trimming removed 4 bases at V and 4 bases at J, with 20 bases between. CDR3 sequence: CASSPPDYGGSYGYTF. In DNA form, the CDR3 reads TGTGCCAGCAGCCCTCCCGACTATGGGGGATCCTATGGCTACACCTTC. Full variable domain (remainder filled in from reference TRBV5-4 and TRBJ1-2): ETGVTQSPTHLIKTRGQQVTLRCSSQSGHNTVSWYQQALGQGPQFIFQYYREEENGRGNFPPRFSGLQFPNYSSELNVNALELDDSALYLCASSPPDYGGSYGYTFGSGTRLTVV.

The rearrangement uses TRBV12-3 or TRBV12-4 and TRBJ2-1, with D maybe TRBD2 (6 bases). The CDR3 runs 8 residues. The V end was cut by 7 bases, the J end by 15 bases, with 7 bases between. The CDR3 DNA is TGTGCCAGCAACGGGGGGTTCTTC. Its translation: CASNGGFF.

The J gene is TRBJ2-1, the V gene TRBV5-1; no definite D call. Deletions cut 0 bases from V and 10 bases from J, with 8 bases between. This CDR3 is built from 12 residues. Germline loops: CDR1 SGHRS, CDR2 YFSETQ. In DNA, the CDR3 is TGCGCCAGCAGCTTGGGGCGGACCGAGCAGTTCTTC. This translates into CASSLGRTEQFF.

The rearrangement uses TRBV28 and TRBJ1-5; TRBD1 aligns across 8 bases. V shed 3 bases and J 3 bases; nucleotides not matched to a gene: 4. This CDR3 comprises 15 residues. Germline V gene sequence: CDR1 MDHEN, CDR2 SYDVKM. In DNA, the CDR3 is TGTGCCAGCAGTTTGAGGGACAGGCTCAATCAGCCCCAGCATTTT. This codes for CASSLRDRLNQPQHF.

The chain employs TRBV10-1 and TRBJ1-1; D not resolved. The V gene lost 7 bases and the J gene lost 1 base, with 16 bases spanning the gap. The CDR3 is made up of 15 amino acids. Looked up from germline, CDR1 is WNHNN and CDR2 is SYGVQD (reference sequence). In DNA form, the CDR3 reads TGCGCCAGCACACCCCGCAGCAGCGAGAACACTGAAGCTTTCTTT. It is translated as CASTPRSSENTEAFF.

The V gene is TRBV30, the J gene TRBJ1-1; possibly TRBD1 for D (5 bases). Per germline, CDR1 GTSNPN and CDR2 SVGIG (reference sequence). The V gene lost 8 bases and the J gene lost 6 bases, with 10 bases spanning the gap. There are 10 residues in the CDR3. The CDR3 protein is CALRDPEAFF. The CDR3 coding sequence is TGTGCCCTCAGGGACCCTGAAGCTTTCTTT.

This rearrangement joins TRBV4-1 to TRBJ2-3, with D possibly TRBD2 on 6 matching bases. CDR1 and CDR2 (germline): MGHRA, YSYEKL. V gave up 2 bases and J gave up 3 bases, with 12 bases separating them. The CDR3 is 15 residues long. CDR3 nucleotide sequence: TGCGCCAGCAGCCAATCCCCGACTAGAACAGATACGCAGTATTTT. Translated, it gives CASSQSPTRTDTQYF.

V and J are TRBV25-1 and TRBJ2-3; 8 bases match TRBD1. V lost 6 bases to trimming and J lost 2 bases; unmatched junction nucleotides: 4. Germline-derived CDR1 and CDR2 are MGHDK and SYGVNS. The CDR3 is made up of 14 amino acids. The CDR3 bases are TGTGCCAGCAGCCCGGGACAGGACACAGATACGCAGTATTTT. It codes for CASSPGQDTDTQYF.

The DNA for the CDR3 is TGCGCCAGCAGCTCCCGGGGACAGGGGACAGATACGCAGTATTTT. Translation gives CASSSRGQGTDTQYF. This chain links TRBV5-1 with TRBJ2-3, with TRBD1 matching 10 bases. The germline V gene has CDR1 SGHRS and CDR2 YFSETQ. The CDR3 consists of 15 residues. The junction had 4 bases not matched to a gene; V was cut back by 3 bases and J by 3 bases.

The chain recombines TRBV7-9 with TRBJ2-7; D may be TRBD1 or TRBD2 (6 bases each). The V end was cut by 5 bases, the J end by 6 bases, with 14 bases between. There are 13 residues in the CDR3. Germline V gene data show CDR1 as SEHNR and CDR2 as FQNEAQ (reference sequence). The CDR3 DNA sequence: TGTGCCAGCAGCCTCGAACAGGGAGGCGAGCAGTACTTC. Encoded protein: CASSLEQGGEQYF.

The V call is TRBV3-1 (or the pseudogene TRBV3-2), the J call TRBJ1-4; TRBD1 might be the D (5 bases). The V and J ends lost 5 bases and 6 bases respectively, with 16 bases between them. The CDR3 covers 15 residues. Germline V gene lookup returns CDR1 LGHDT and CDR2 YNNKEL (reference sequence). The CDR3 here is CASSRQGFLDEKLFF. CDR3 DNA: TGTGCCAGCAGCAGGCAGGGTTTCTTAGATGAAAAACTGTTTTTT.

The chain recombines TRBV7-7 with TRBJ2-3; D remains unclear. Germline CDR1 reads SSHAT; CDR2 reads FNYEAQ (reference sequence). This CDR3 has 14 residues. V was trimmed by 1 base and J by 4 bases, leaving 9 bases between them. The CDR3 sequence: CASSLGLAADTQYF. In DNA, the CDR3 is TGTGCCAGCAGCTTAGGGTTGGCAGCAGATACGCAGTATTTT.

This rearrangement joins TRBV10-1 to TRBJ1-6, with a tentative D call TRBD1 (5 bases). The V end lost 9 bases, the J end lost 14 bases, and 20 bases lay between the germline ends. This CDR3 has 13 amino acids. Germline lookup yields CDR1 WNHNN and CDR2 SYGVQD (reference sequence). The CDR3 coding sequence is TGCGCCAGAGGGGCCCCCCGGGCTTCGGCCCTCCACTTT. It codes for CARGAPRASALHF.

This clone was seen a handful of times. The chain couples TRBV7-9 to TRBJ1-1, with D maybe TRBD1 (5 bases). CDR3 length: 17 residues. Deletions cut 5 bases from V and 1 base from J, with 20 bases between. In germline, CDR1 is SEHNR, CDR2 FQNEAQ (reference sequence). The CDR3 region is CASSAPVDIETNTEAFF. CDR3 coding DNA: TGTGCCAGCAGCGCCCCTGTGGACATTGAGACGAACACTGAAGCTTTCTTT.